These 12 T cell receptor beta chains originate from one sample sequenced in a study of memory CD4+ T cells and cytomegalovirus serostatus. Single viable CD3+CD4+CD8-CD45RO+ cells were sorted as the memory CD4+ T cells. The table came from immunoSEQ multiplex PCR; TCRdb's copy has only in-frame clones and leaves some out. The sample yields approximately 88,000 clones, 75% to 85% seen once. Sequencing input: memory CD4+ T cells from blood. The receptor source for this set is an adult in good health and CMV-seropositive.

This clone was seen a single time. The genes are TRBV28 and TRBJ1-5; 7 nucleotides line up with TRBD1. CDR1 and CDR2 (germline): MDHEN, SYDVKM. The CDR3 has 15 amino acids. V shed 4 bases and J 5 bases; nucleotides not matched to a gene: 8. Written as DNA, the CDR3 is TGTGCCAGCAGTTCCGAGGGGGCTGGGCATCAGCCCCAGCATTTT. Protein: CASSSEGAGHQPQHF.

V is TRBV21-1 and J is TRBJ2-1; TRBD2 reflects the table's D call only, with no check against the DNA. TRBV21-1 is a listed pseudogene. CDR3 length: 20 residues. The chain's CDR3 is CASSNTIPGTPGLAGSEQFF. In DNA, the CDR3 is TGTGCCAGCAGCAATACAATCCCCGGGACTCCGGGACTAGCGGGGTCTGAGCAGTTCTTC.

The chain links TRBV9 to TRBJ1-1, with a possible D match to TRBD1 (5 bases). V lost 0 bases, J lost 5 bases, and 11 bases lay in between. Looked up from germline, CDR1 is SGDLS and CDR2 is YYNGEE. The CDR3 is made up of 14 amino acids. CDR3: CASSVEQEGTEAFF. In nucleotides, the CDR3 is TGTGCCAGCAGCGTAGAGCAGGAGGGGACTGAAGCTTTCTTT.

This chain connects TRBV28 to TRBJ2-5; 11 bases are a match to TRBD2. V dropped 6 bases and J dropped 4; count of bases not matched to a gene: 7. Germline CDR1 reads MDHEN; CDR2 reads SYDVKM. This CDR3 is 15 amino acids long. In nucleotides, the CDR3 is TGTGCCAGCAGCGACGCCCTAGCGGGAGGAGAGACCCAGTACTTC. It is translated as CASSDALAGGETQYF. The full variable domain, in which reference TRBV28 and TRBJ2-5 provide the parts outside the CDR3, is DVKVTQSSRYLVKRTGEKVFLECVQDMDHENMFWYRQDPGLGLRLIYFSYDVKMKEKGDIPEGYSVSREKKERFSLILESASTNQTSMYLCASSDALAGGETQYFGPGTRLLVL.

The gene calls are TRBV14 and TRBJ1-2, with D perhaps TRBD1 (5 bases). V lost 4 bases, J lost 2 bases, and 11 bases lay in between. The CDR3 is made up of 14 amino acids. CDR1 is SGHDN and CDR2 is FVKESK in the germline V gene. The CDR3 loop is CASSLLGVNYGYTF. CDR3 nucleotides: TGTGCCAGCAGCCTCTTAGGGGTCAACTATGGCTACACCTTC. The full variable domain, completed using reference TRBV14 and TRBJ1-2, is EAGVTQFPSHSVIEKGQTVTLRCDPISGHDNLYWYRRVMGKEIKFLLHFVKESKQDESGMPNNRFLAERTGGTYSTLKVQPAELEDSGVYFCASSLLGVNYGYTFGSGTRLTVV.

The chain employs TRBV5-1 and TRBJ2-5, with a tentative D call TRBD1 (5 bases). Trimming removed 0 bases from V and 4 bases from J, with 13 bases in between. The CDR3 totals 15 residues. Per germline, CDR1 SGHRS and CDR2 YFSETQ. The CDR3 reads CASSLVGRVGETQYF. In DNA, the CDR3 is TGCGCCAGCAGCTTGGTTGGCAGGGTGGGAGAGACCCAGTACTTC.

V usage is TRBV18 and J usage is TRBJ1-1, with D perhaps matching TRBD1 (5 bases). The V and J ends lost 2 bases and 0 bases respectively, with 10 bases between them. This CDR3 region has 15 residues. In germline, CDR1 is KGHSH, CDR2 LQKENI. CDR3 DNA sequence: TGTGCCAGCTCACCAATTTGGGGCATGAACACTGAAGCTTTCTTT. Protein product: CASSPIWGMNTEAFF.

The chain joins TRBV28 to TRBJ1-2; maybe TRBD1 (5 bases). V gave up 6 bases and J gave up 5 bases, with 13 bases separating them. Germline V CDR1 and CDR2: MDHEN, SYDVKM. The CDR3 runs to 13 residues. In DNA, the CDR3 is TGTGCCAGCAGAGCGACAGAGATGTATGGCTACACCTTC. This translates into CASRATEMYGYTF.

There are a few counts of this clone. The CDR3 sequence: CASSSATGYGYTF. The CDR3 coding sequence is TGTGCCAGCAGCTCGGCGACAGGCTATGGCTACACCTTC. The chain employs TRBV7-2 and TRBJ1-2; D may be TRBD1 (6 bases). Looked up from germline, CDR1 is SGHTA and CDR2 is FQGNSA. CDR3 length: 13 residues. V was trimmed by 4 bases and J by 4 bases, leaving 10 bases between them.

The chain has TRBV28 and TRBJ1-5, with 8 bases matching TRBD1. Germline V gives CDR1 MDHEN, CDR2 SYDVKM. This CDR3 is built from 15 residues. Losses at the gene ends were 4 bases for V and 6 bases for J; bases not matched to a gene: 8. The CDR3 spells CASSSSLRGLQPQHF. CDR3 nucleotides: TGTGCCAGCAGTTCCTCCCTCAGGGGGCTTCAGCCCCAGCATTTT. Filled out from reference TRBV28 and TRBJ1-5, the complete variable domain reads DVKVTQSSRYLVKRTGEKVFLECVQDMDHENMFWYRQDPGLGLRLIYFSYDVKMKEKGDIPEGYSVSREKKERFSLILESASTNQTSMYLCASSSSLRGLQPQHFGDGTRLSIL.

The rearrangement joins TRBV5-1 to TRBJ1-3, with D hard to call. The germline V and J ends were trimmed by 5 bases and 0 bases, with 12 bases remaining between them. CDR3 length: 15 amino acids. Looked up from germline, CDR1 is SGHRS and CDR2 is YFSETQ. The CDR3 region has the DNA TGCGCCAGCAGAGCTACAGAAAACTCTGGAAACACCATATATTTT. Protein: CASRATENSGNTIYF.

V is TRBV15 and J is TRBJ1-1; D call uncertain. Germline-derived CDR1 and CDR2 are LNHNV and YYDKDF (reference sequence). V was trimmed by 0 bases and J by 0 bases, leaving 8 bases between them. This CDR3 comprises 15 residues. This CDR3 reads CATSRDQGLNTEAFF. In DNA form, the CDR3 reads TGTGCCACCAGCAGAGATCAAGGGTTGAACACTGAAGCTTTCTTT.